This entry features one TCR beta chain sequence. The antigen remains unidentified. A far larger clone is one base from this, pointing to a likely read error. The record originates from a study of prognosis after radiotherapy for stage I lung cancer. About the research overall: Newly diagnosed primary stage I lung tumors were found in roughly 15 patients, while oligometastatic NSCLC after surgical resection of the primary tumor was found in several.

Whole-study results and caveats: Compared with a median of 10,088 beforehand, unique TCR clone counts dropped to around 7,000 after stereotactic body radiation therapy.

Amplification of the TCR beta CDR3 (from genomic DNA) was done by two-round multiplex PCR. Specific primers for each TRBV and TRBJ gene were what first-round PCR used. TCRdb fed the multiplex PCR reads into MiXCR, producing one record per CDR3 protein. The sample includes over 14,000 distinct CDR3 sequences, roughly 26% of them seen just once. This receptor was identified in a donor older than 45 with non-small cell lung cancer. The starting material was PBMCs, obtained before or after stereotactic body radiation therapy (not recorded which).

The CDR3 DNA sequence: TGTGCCAACAGCCCCTTCGGATGGACTAATGAAAAACTGTTTTTT. Translated: CANSPFGWTNEKLFF. The chain couples TRBV5-5 to TRBJ1-4; D ambiguous. Germline V gives CDR1 SGHKS, CDR2 YYEKEE (reference sequence). The CDR3 has 15 residues.